The T cell receptor (beta chain) described here comes from a study of T-cell memory formation after mild COVID-19 (dated by TCRdb to the early 2020s). In terms of the full investigation: TCR sequence clusters from the two donors were found to be largely donor specific. In a couple of donors, T-cell clones that expanded and contracted after mild COVID-19 were followed by sequencing TCRalpha and TCRbeta repertoires longitudinally. Two young, previously healthy adult volunteers made up the cohort, one male and one female. Summary of the overall study and its limitations: Only two mild cases were covered in the study, and larger cohorts including severe cases with pre-infection samples were considered necessary. The detection of some responding clones in pre-infection memory suggests that pre-existing cross-reactive memory T cells joined the SARS-CoV-2 response. Clones that contracted from day 15 to 85 showed balanced CD4/CD8 phenotypes, whereas a second wave of clones that expanded from day 15 to 37 leaned towards CD4+. Whether the second-wave clones peaking on day 37 were SARS-CoV-2 specific was not confirmed. Contracting CD4+ clones appeared mostly in the CM and EM memory subsets, whereas CD8+ clones were enriched in EMRA.

PBMCs were isolated by Ficoll-Paque density gradient centrifugation. From the cysteine up to the phenylalanine, the CDR3 has a length of 15 residues. Only the CDR3 part of the read is kept: 45 bases, read in frame from the first base. For this chain, trimming is 4 bases at the V end and 3 bases at the J end, and the number of junction bases without a gene match is 9. CDR1 and CDR2 were assigned from the germline V gene (reference sequence) as SEHNR and FQNEAQ. As to this clonotype: Its target antigen remains unknown. There are no base qualities to consult, and no much larger clone falls within one base.

The sample was run on an Illumina NovaSeq 6000. TCRalpha and TCRbeta cDNA libraries were built by 5'RACE with constant-segment primers, adding sample barcodes and unique molecular identifiers. RNA was extracted from every sample with Trizol reagent. Libraries were amplified in two PCR steps, with a second sample barcode and Illumina TruSeq adapters added in the second step. Sequencing of the libraries was done on an Illumina NovaSeq, producing 2 x 150 bp paired-end reads. The original pipeline was this. The reads were demultiplexed and collapsed into UMI-guided consensus sequences using migec v1.2.7. Using mixcr v2.1.11, UMI consensuses were aligned to TRA and TRB V and J templates and then assembled into clonotypes. A clonotype was counted as expanded or contracted only if both edgeR and NoisET called the change significant, with noise models trained on biological replicates. For edgeR calls, the thresholds were a false discovery rate-adjusted p below 0.01 and a log2 fold-change of 1. As an exploratory analysis of dynamics, max-normalized trajectories of the 1000 most abundant clonotypes were examined by PCA with hierarchical clustering. Separately sequenced CD4+ and CD8+ repertoires were used to assign a CD4 or CD8 phenotype to each responding clone. The public reads were reprocessed in TCRdb via fastp at Q25 and MiXCR, keeping in-frame beta chains. Every entry covers one CDR3 protein and lists the most common genes and DNA from its rows. TCRdb, not the authors, supplied the V and J calls. This sample has around 530,000 distinct CDR3 sequences in its table, and 20% to 25% of those were observed once. About 8.7% of the sample goes to the ten largest clones.

The chain joins TRBV7-9 to TRBJ2-7; TRBD1 aligns with 7 central bases. The TCR sequence derives from an adult woman who had mild COVID-19 (a few samples of this study predate the infection). The sample titles of this study are shuffled in the database, so cell type and time point are left out; the donor was told from shared clones. Sequenced material: PBMCs or a T cell subset sorted from them (not recorded which). The DNA sequence is as follows: TGTGCCAGCAGCTCGGGACAGTCAGGTCTCTACGAGCAGTACTTC. Translated, this is CASSSGQSGLYEQYF.